This T cell receptor (beta chain) was sequenced during a study of cytomegalovirus exposure and HLA in healthy donors. Germline trimming cut 1 base from V and 8 bases from J; bases unmatched to any gene: 8. The CDR3 totals 15 residues. Germline loops: CDR1 SEHNR, CDR2 FQNEAQ (reference sequence). The PCR made use of 60 Vbeta and 13 Jbeta primers. Assay: immunoSEQ multiplex PCR; the TCRdb copy retains only in-frame clones and omits some. Here the sample spans under 200,000 clones, roughly 79% being singletons. This chain uses TRBV7-9 with TRBJ1-2; 9 positions match TRBD1. The sequenced sample consisted of PBMCs. This TCR came from a man aged 25-40 years in good health and CMV-seronegative. CDR3 nucleotides: TGTGCCAGCAGCTTAGGGGGGACAGGGCGCTTCGGCTACACCTTC. It codes for CASSLGGTGRFGYTF.